Following are 18 T cell receptor beta chains from one sample sequenced in a study of T cells in localized non-small cell lung cancer. TCRdb's copy holds only in-frame clones and misses some; the assay was immunoSEQ multiplex PCR. The sample lists 45,000 to 60,000 clones; 85% to 90% were seen once. The starting material was PBMCs, obtained before any cancer treatment. Receptors originate from a man aged 35-75 years with stage II lung adenocarcinoma.

The chain carries TRBV27 and TRBJ2-7; maybe TRBD1 (6 bases). Germline V gene sequence: CDR1 MNHEY, CDR2 SMNVEV (reference sequence). This CDR3 comprises 16 residues. Between the trimmed V and J ends, which lost 4 bases and 0 bases, there was a span of 16 bases. The chain's CDR3 is CASSSLQGPSSYEQYF. CDR3 bases: TGTGCCAGCAGTTCACTACAGGGCCCGAGCTCCTACGAGCAGTACTTC.

This sequence joins TRBV10-3 and TRBJ2-1; 8 nucleotides agree with TRBD1. The J segment lost 6 bases and the V segment lost 2 bases, leaving 9 bases of the junction unmatched. CDR1 ENHRY and CDR2 SYGVKD come from the germline V gene. The CDR3 contains 16 residues. The CDR3 DNA sequence: TGTGCCATCAGTGAGGCCGGGACAGGCAGAATCAATGAGCAGTTCTTC. Its protein product is CAISEAGTGRINEQFF.

The CDR3 loop reads CASSPGLAGGPAKNIQYF. The CDR3 nucleotides are TGCGCCAGCAGCCCCGGACTAGCGGGGGGGCCTGCCAAAAACATTCAGTACTTC. The chain joins TRBV4-1 to TRBJ2-4; 15 bases are a match to TRBD2. V trimming: 4 bases; J trimming: 1 base; junction bases outside the gene matches: 5. The CDR3 consists of 18 residues. Germline CDR1 and CDR2: MGHRA and YSYEKL.

The sample holds one count of this clone. This chain links TRBV4-1 with TRBJ1-3; TRBD1 agrees at 7 bases. J lost 2 bases, V lost 0 bases, and 19 bases had no gene match. The CDR3 consists of 21 residues. Per the germline V gene, CDR1 is MGHRA and CDR2 is YSYEKL. CDR3 region: CASSQESIQGVINRAGNTIYF. The CDR3 DNA reads TGCGCCAGCAGCCAAGAATCGATTCAGGGGGTTATTAATCGCGCTGGAAACACCATATATTTT.

V usage is TRBV29-1 and J usage is TRBJ2-3; 11 bases agree with TRBD1. The CDR3 contains 14 residues. V lost 5 bases and J lost 2; bases outside the gene matches: 3. CDR1 and CDR2 from the germline V gene are SQVTM and ANQGSEA. In nucleotides, the CDR3 is TGCAGCGTTTCGGACAGGGGGCTCACAGATACGCAGTATTTT. It codes for CSVSDRGLTDTQYF.

This clone showed up just once. The rearrangement links TRBV4-2 to TRBJ1-2, with D hard to call. The germline V gene has CDR1 LGHNA and CDR2 YNFKEQ. CDR3 size: 12 residues. V gave up 0 bases and J gave up 5 bases, with 4 bases separating them. CDR3 amino acids: CASSQDDYGYTF. Here the CDR3 DNA reads TGTGCCAGCAGCCAAGACGATTATGGCTACACCTTC.

This chain connects TRBV5-8 to TRBJ2-3; D tentatively fits TRBD1 or TRBD2 (6 bases each). V was shortened by 4 bases and J by 2 bases, with 14 bases between the two germline ends. The CDR3 consists of 15 residues. Per germline, CDR1 SGHTS and CDR2 YDEGEE. The CDR3 DNA is TGTGCCAGCAGCCCAGGGGCGGGGAACACAGATACGCAGTATTTT. The encoded protein is CASSPGAGNTDTQYF. Full variable domain (remainder filled in from reference TRBV5-8 and TRBJ2-3): EAGVTQSPTHLIKTRGQQATLRCSPISGHTSVYWYQQALGLGLQFLLWYDEGEERNRGNFPPRFSGRQFPNYSSELNVNALELEDSALYLCASSPGAGNTDTQYFGPGTRLTVL.

The gene calls are TRBV6-5 and TRBJ1-1; D gene ambiguous. Trimming removed 5 bases from V and 1 base from J, with 8 bases in between. The germline V gene encodes CDR1 MNHEY and CDR2 SVGAGI. The CDR3 consists of 13 residues. This CDR3 is CASSTRENTEAFF. For the CDR3, the DNA is TGTGCCAGCAGTACGAGAGAGAACACTGAAGCTTTCTTT.

This clone occurred once. V and J are TRBV9 and TRBJ2-5; D uncertain. The V gene's germline CDR1 is SGDLS and CDR2 YYNGEE. With 3 bases removed from V and 2 bases from J, the gap between germline ends came to 11 bases. The CDR3 is 14 residues long. In DNA, the CDR3 is TGTGCCAGCAGCGCCTCCAGCTCTCAAGAGACCCAGTACTTC. Translating gives CASSASSSQETQYF.

The chain has TRBV6-1 and TRBJ1-2; D not resolved. The CDR3 is 13 residues long. Trimming stripped 3 bases from V and 7 bases from J, with 12 bases between. Germline V lookup: CDR1 MNHNS, CDR2 SASEGT. CDR3 DNA: TGTGCCAGCAGTGAGAGGTGGACGGGTGGCTACACCTTC. Translation gives CASSERWTGGYTF.

This sequence joins TRBV15 and TRBJ2-3; D assignment may be TRBD1 or TRBD2 (6 bases each). The CDR3 contains 15 residues. Per germline, CDR1 LNHNV and CDR2 YYDKDF (reference sequence). Trimming shortened V by 1 base and J by 2 bases, and 10 bases separated the two germline ends. The CDR3 sequence is CATSRAGANTDTQYF. The CDR3 region has the DNA TGTGCCACCAGCAGAGCGGGGGCCAACACAGATACGCAGTATTTT.

The chain couples TRBV4-1 to TRBJ2-3; D call uncertain. In germline, CDR1 is MGHRA, CDR2 YSYEKL. The ends were cut back, 5 bases at V and 3 bases at J, with 12 bases in the middle. This CDR3 is 14 amino acids long. CDR3 nucleotides: TGCGCCAGCAGCTATAGCAGTAGGACAGATACGCAGTATTTT. Translation gives CASSYSSRTDTQYF.

V gene TRBV6-6 combines with J gene TRBJ2-2; TRBD2 might be the D (6 bases). The germline CDR1 and CDR2 sequences are MNHNY and SVGAGI (reference sequence). V shed 6 bases and J shed 5 bases, with 16 bases lying between them. There are 15 residues in the CDR3. CDR3 DNA: TGTGCCAGCAGCAACGGAGGGAGAGGGACCGGGGAGCTGTTTTTT. Its translation is CASSNGGRGTGELFF.

The gene calls are TRBV27 and TRBJ1-6; unclear D gene. V was pared by 8 bases and J by 8 bases, with 22 bases between. This CDR3 spans 16 amino acids. CDR1 MNHEY and CDR2 SMNVEV come from the germline V gene (reference sequence). CDR3 DNA: TGTGCCAGCCGTTCCCACTCAGGAGGGCGAGATTCACCCCTCCACTTT. This sequence encodes CASRSHSGGRDSPLHF.

This clone has a single count. The genes are TRBV2 and TRBJ2-7; the D is unclear. The CDR3 totals 13 residues. The V end was cut by 8 bases, the J end by 1 base, with 12 bases between. The V gene's germline CDR1 is SNHLY and CDR2 FYNNEI. CDR3 DNA: TGTGCCAGCCAAGGACGCAAATCCTACGAGCAGTACTTC. Amino acids: CASQGRKSYEQYF.

The chain couples TRBV7-8 to TRBJ2-3; 11 bases fit TRBD1. The CDR3 consists of 15 residues. Germline V gene sequence: CDR1 SGHVS, CDR2 FQNEAQ. V dropped 1 base and J dropped 4; count of bases not matched to a gene: 1. CDR3 sequence: CASSLGTGGADTQYF. The CDR3 nucleotides are TGTGCCAGCAGCTTAGGGACAGGGGGCGCAGATACGCAGTATTTT.

This clone was counted once. V gene TRBV5-1 combines with J gene TRBJ2-3, with TRBD2 matching 14 bases. The V segment lost 0 bases and the J segment 1 base; nucleotides outside the gene matches: 7. The germline gives CDR1 SGHRS, CDR2 YFSETQ. The CDR3 runs 19 residues. CDR3 sequence: CASSLALTSGGDRTDTQYF. CDR3 DNA sequence: TGCGCCAGCAGCTTGGCCCTGACTAGCGGGGGGGATCGCACAGATACGCAGTATTTT.

As regards this clone: Other DNA sequences in the same sample also yield this CDR3. This rearrangement joins TRBV30 to TRBJ1-1, with D unclear. Trimming cost V 4 bases and J 0 bases, with 9 bases left between them. The CDR3 is 13 residues long. CDR1 is GTSNPN and CDR2 is SVGIG in the germline V gene (reference sequence). The DNA of the CDR3 is TGTGCCTGGAACCGGGTTATGAACACTGAAGCTTTCTTT. Translated: CAWNRVMNTEAFF. The full variable domain, in which reference TRBV30 and TRBJ1-1 provide the parts outside the CDR3, is SQTIHQWPATLVQPVGSPLSLECTVEGTSNPNLYWYRQAAGRGLQLLFYSVGIGQISSEVPQNLSASRPQDRQFILSSKKLLLSDSGFYLCAWNRVMNTEAFFGQGTRLTVV.